The next 30 T cell receptor beta chains were all read from a single sample in a study of OX40 agonist ivuxolimab in advanced cancers. Some clones are missing from TCRdb's copy, which holds only in-frame ones; the method was immunoSEQ multiplex PCR. This sample has fewer than 110,000 clones, with 75% to 95% found just once. The source was CD4+ or CD8+ T cells sorted from blood, collected in a trial of the OX40 agonist ivuxolimab. These receptors all come from an adult with an advanced solid tumor such as melanoma, head and neck, liver or kidney cancer.

The rearrangement uses TRBV18 and TRBJ1-4, with TRBD1 identical over 9 bases. Trimming removed 3 bases from V and 5 bases from J; junction bases left unmatched: 4. This CDR3 is built from 15 residues. The germline V gene has CDR1 KGHSH and CDR2 LQKENI. The chain's CDR3 is CASSPGQGVNEKLFF. As DNA, the CDR3 is TGTGCCAGCTCACCGGGACAGGGCGTAAATGAAAAACTGTTTTTT. The variable domain in full, completed from reference TRBV18 and TRBJ1-4, reads NAGVMQNPRHLVRRRGQEARLRCSPMKGHSHVYWYRQLPEEGLKFMVYLQKENIIDESGMPKERFSAEFPKEGPSILRIQQVVRGDSAAYFCASSPGQGVNEKLFFGSGTQLSVL.

This rearrangement joins TRBV19 to TRBJ2-4; no definite D call. With 3 bases removed from V and 0 bases from J, the gap between germline ends came to 12 bases. Germline assignment: CDR1 LNHDA and CDR2 SQIVND (reference sequence). The CDR3 consists of 16 residues. CDR3 amino acids: CASSIWRDLAKNIQYF. In DNA, the CDR3 is TGTGCCAGTAGTATCTGGAGAGATCTAGCCAAAAACATTCAGTACTTC.

This chain joins TRBV6-1 and TRBJ1-5, with a possible D match to TRBD1 (5 bases). V lost 7 bases and J lost 2, with 15 bases in between. The germline V gene has CDR1 MNHNS and CDR2 SASEGT. The CDR3 contains 15 residues. In DNA form, the CDR3 reads TGTGCCAGCATCAGAAACGCCAGGGGCAATCAGCCCCAGCATTTT. Protein sequence: CASIRNARGNQPQHF.

The count of this clone is one. The rearrangement uses TRBV19 and TRBJ1-1; 7 bases are a match to TRBD1. The CDR3 length is 14 residues. Trimming removed 2 bases from V and 5 bases from J; junction bases left unmatched: 5. Germline-derived CDR1 and CDR2 are LNHDA and SQIVND (reference sequence). This chain's CDR3 is CASSIRDRVTEAFF. The DNA of the CDR3 is TGTGCCAGTAGTATACGCGACAGGGTAACTGAAGCTTTCTTT.

The chain combines TRBV29-1 with TRBJ2-1; 9 bases fit TRBD2. The germline V gene encodes CDR1 SQVTM and CDR2 ANQGSEA. The V gene end was trimmed by 3 bases and the J gene end by 6 bases; junction bases not matched to a gene: 9. This CDR3 has 15 amino acids. CDR3 sequence reads: CSVEIAGAPGNEQFF. The CDR3 coding sequence is TGCAGCGTTGAGATAGCGGGAGCCCCCGGCAATGAGCAGTTCTTC.

DNA of the CDR3: TGTGCCAGCAGTTCCTTGGCCGGGACAGGTATCTATGAGCAGTTCTTC. Translation: CASSSLAGTGIYEQFF. The genes are TRBV27 and TRBJ2-1; 8 bases map to TRBD1. Germline loops: CDR1 MNHEY, CDR2 SMNVEV (reference sequence). The CDR3 has 16 amino acids. Trimming removed 4 bases from V and 8 bases from J; junction bases left unmatched: 13.

The CDR3 spells CASSEFWGNEQFF. DNA of the CDR3: TGTGCCAGCAGTGAATTTTGGGGAAATGAGCAGTTCTTC. J is TRBJ2-1 and V is TRBV2, with D unresolved. The CDR3 contains 13 residues. Trimming removed 2 bases at V and 7 bases at J, with 9 bases between. CDR1 SNHLY and CDR2 FYNNEI come from the germline V gene.

The rearrangement joins TRBV5-1 to TRBJ2-5, with D hard to call. Trimming left V 0 bases short and J 1 base short, with 10 bases between. This CDR3 has 15 residues. CDR1 is SGHRS and CDR2 is YFSETQ in the germline V gene. CDR3 region: CASSLAVALQETQYF. The CDR3 DNA sequence: TGCGCCAGCAGCTTGGCCGTCGCGCTCCAAGAGACCCAGTACTTC.

This CDR3 is CASSRQSGSETQYF. Here the CDR3 DNA reads TGTGCCAGCAGCCGACAATCAGGGTCCGAGACCCAGTACTTC. The chain combines TRBV7-2 with TRBJ2-5; D is perhaps TRBD1 (5 bases). This CDR3 has 14 amino acids. Germline V gives CDR1 SGHTA, CDR2 FQGNSA. V was cut by 5 bases and J by 5 bases, with 15 bases left in between.

The chain joins TRBV19 to TRBJ2-7; TRBD1 aligns across 7 bases. The V gene end was trimmed by 4 bases and the J gene end by 1 base; junction bases not matched to a gene: 10. The CDR3 is 16 residues long. CDR1 and CDR2 (germline): LNHDA, SQIVND (reference sequence). CDR3 bases: TGTGCCAGTAGTACCGCGTCATGGGGACAGTCCTACGAGCAGTACTTC. Its protein product is CASSTASWGQSYEQYF.

The count of this clone is one. V is TRBV7-9 and J is TRBJ2-1; no definite D call. CDR1 and CDR2 from the germline V gene are SEHNR and FQNEAQ (reference sequence). V was shortened by 3 bases and J by 4 bases, with 16 bases between the two germline ends. This CDR3 is 16 amino acids long. CDR3 bases: TGTGCCAGCAGCTTTTCTCTAGGTGTGACTTACAATGAGCAGTTCTTC. This sequence encodes CASSFSLGVTYNEQFF. The entire variable domain, with the rest obtained from reference TRBV7-9 and TRBJ2-1, is as follows: DTGVSQNPRHKITKRGQNVTFRCDPISEHNRLYWYRQTLGQGPEFLTYFQNEAQLEKSRLLSDRFSAERPKGSFSTLEIQRTEQGDSAMYLCASSFSLGVTYNEQFFGPGTRLTVL.

The genes are TRBV5-1 and TRBJ2-3; 11 bases map to TRBD1. There are 14 residues in the CDR3. The J segment lost 6 bases and the V segment lost 3 bases, leaving 3 bases of the junction unmatched. Germline-derived CDR1 and CDR2 are SGHRS and YFSETQ. The CDR3 protein is CASSWTGGVDTQYF. The CDR3, as DNA: TGCGCCAGCAGCTGGACAGGGGGCGTGGATACGCAGTATTTT.

The chain has TRBV25-1 and TRBJ2-7; D is perhaps TRBD2 (6 bases). The CDR3 has 17 amino acids. Trimming cost V 5 bases and J 6 bases, with 26 bases left between them. Per germline, CDR1 MGHDK and CDR2 SYGVNS. CDR3 nucleotides: TGTGCCAGCAGTCGTTATTCCCAGGCGGGATCTTCACTCGAGCAGTACTTC. Translated: CASSRYSQAGSSLEQYF.

The chain has TRBV19 and TRBJ2-7, with TRBD2 as a possible D gene (6 bases). The CDR3 length is 15 residues. CDR1 is LNHDA, CDR2 SQIVND, per germline (reference sequence). V dropped 3 bases and J dropped 0 bases, with 12 bases sitting between them. In DNA form, the CDR3 reads TGTGCCAGTAGTATGGGGCGGGAAAGCTCCTACGAGCAGTACTTC. It codes for CASSMGRESSYEQYF.

DNA of the CDR3: TGTGCCAGCAGCGCAGGACTAGCGGGGAGCACAGATACGCAGTATTTT. Translating gives CASSAGLAGSTDTQYF. The gene calls are TRBV9 and TRBJ2-3; 12 nucleotides line up with TRBD2. Losses at the gene ends were 3 bases for V and 0 bases for J; bases not matched to a gene: 2. Germline values: CDR1 SGDLS, CDR2 YYNGEE. This CDR3 contains 16 residues. Full variable domain (remainder filled in from reference TRBV9 and TRBJ2-3): DSGVTQTPKHLITATGQRVTLRCSPRSGDLSVYWYQQSLDQGLQFLIQYYNGEERAKGNILERFSAQQFPDLHSELNLSSLELGDSALYFCASSAGLAGSTDTQYFGPGTRLTVL.

The chain is built from TRBV28 and TRBJ1-6; 10 bases agree with TRBD1. Germline trimming cut 6 bases from V and 8 bases from J; bases unmatched to any gene: 4. CDR1 and CDR2 (germline): MDHEN, SYDVKM. This CDR3 has 14 amino acids. CDR3 sequence: CASSPGQGDSPLHF. CDR3 nucleotide sequence: TGTGCCAGCAGCCCCGGACAGGGGGATTCACCCCTCCACTTT.

The V gene is TRBV6-1, the J gene TRBJ1-2; tentatively, D is TRBD1 (5 bases). V gave up 2 bases and J gave up 4 bases, with 14 bases separating them. CDR1 is MNHNS, CDR2 SASEGT, per germline. The CDR3 extends over 15 amino acids. CDR3 in DNA: TGTGCCAGCAGTGAATTTGACAGCCAGACCTATGGCTACACCTTC. Protein sequence: CASSEFDSQTYGYTF.

The V call is TRBV5-8, the J call TRBJ1-1, with TRBD1 identical over 8 bases. The trim removed 3 bases at V and 1 base at J, leaving 14 bases unmatched. CDR1 SGHTS and CDR2 YDEGEE come from the germline V gene. The CDR3 totals 18 residues. This chain's CDR3 is CASSSAWTGTMENTEAFF. As DNA, the CDR3 is TGTGCCAGCAGCTCCGCCTGGACAGGGACGATGGAGAACACTGAAGCTTTCTTT. The whole variable domain, remainder taken from reference TRBV5-8 and TRBJ1-1, is EAGVTQSPTHLIKTRGQQATLRCSPISGHTSVYWYQQALGLGLQFLLWYDEGEERNRGNFPPRFSGRQFPNYSSELNVNALELEDSALYLCASSSAWTGTMENTEAFFGQGTRLTVV.

V is TRBV18 and J is TRBJ1-1; D not certain. V lost 1 base and J 1 base, leaving 13 bases between the germline ends. CDR3 length: 16 amino acids. Germline V lookup: CDR1 KGHSH, CDR2 LQKENI. In DNA form, the CDR3 reads TGTGCCAGCTCACCACAAAAGGAGGTTGGGAACACTGAAGCTTTCTTT. Protein: CASSPQKEVGNTEAFF.

This sequence joins TRBV25-1 and TRBJ2-5, with TRBD1 matching 9 bases. The J call may be in error: the DNA end matches TRBJ2-7 better. Germline lookup yields CDR1 MGHDK and CDR2 SYGVNS. The CDR3 extends over 13 amino acids. CDR3 DNA sequence: TGTGCCAGCAGAGGACAGGGGTTTAACGAGCAGTACTTC. As protein: CASRGQGFNEQYF.

In this sample, this clone turned up once. The chain couples TRBV2 to TRBJ1-4; 7 positions agree with TRBD1. The CDR3 extends over 12 amino acids. The V gene's germline CDR1 is SNHLY and CDR2 FYNNEI. Trimming removed 11 bases from V and 6 bases from J; junction bases left unmatched: 6. CDR3 sequence reads: CAGRQGDEKLFF. The CDR3 DNA is TGTGCCGGAAGACAGGGCGATGAAAAACTGTTTTTT.

V and J are TRBV19 and TRBJ1-1, with D perhaps matching TRBD1 (5 bases). V lost 8 bases, J lost 0 bases, and 13 bases lay in between. Germline CDR1 is LNHDA and CDR2 is SQIVND (reference sequence). The CDR3 spans 14 residues. CDR3 sequence reads: CASGGWGVNTEAFF. The CDR3 coding sequence is TGTGCCAGTGGGGGATGGGGGGTGAACACTGAAGCTTTCTTT.

DNA of the CDR3: TGTGCTAGTGGCTACGGACAGGGATGGGACACTGAAGCTTTCTTT. It is translated as CASGYGQGWDTEAFF. The chain links TRBV12-5 to TRBJ1-1; 8 positions match TRBD1. From germline, CDR1 is LGHNT and CDR2 FRNRAP. V dropped 6 bases and J dropped 3; count of bases not matched to a gene: 9. CDR3 size: 15 residues.

This clone appeared once. The chain carries TRBV6-5 and TRBJ1-1; a weak D match, TRBD1 (6 bases). This CDR3 has 14 amino acids. The germline CDR1 and CDR2 sequences are MNHEY and SVGAGI. V was shortened by 2 bases and J by 8 bases, with 15 bases between the two germline ends. The CDR3 reads CASSYLGHGGEAFF. The CDR3 DNA sequence: TGTGCCAGCAGTTACCTGGGACACGGAGGGGAAGCTTTCTTT.

The rearrangement uses TRBV2 and TRBJ1-2, with D hard to call. The germline V gene has CDR1 SNHLY and CDR2 FYNNEI. The CDR3 is made up of 14 amino acids. Trimming shortened V by 7 bases and J by 2 bases, and 14 bases separated the two germline ends. The CDR3 region is CASIPTDGNYGYTF. The CDR3, as DNA: TGTGCCAGCATCCCCACGGACGGAAACTATGGCTACACCTTC.

In DNA form, the CDR3 reads TGTGCCAGCAGGAGACTAGGCCCAGATACGCAGTATTTT. This gives the protein CASRRLGPDTQYF. The rearrangement links TRBV7-2 to TRBJ2-3; TRBD2 might be the D (6 bases). Trimming took off 6 bases at V and 4 bases at J, with 11 bases between the two ends. The CDR3 loop spans 13 amino acids. Per germline, CDR1 SGHTA and CDR2 FQGNSA.

The gene calls are TRBV30 and TRBJ2-7; the D is unclear. The CDR3 loop spans 15 amino acids. CDR1 is GTSNPN, CDR2 SVGIG, per germline (reference sequence). Deletions cut 4 bases from V and 7 bases from J, with 23 bases between. The CDR3 region is CAWILSTANLREQYF. The CDR3 DNA reads TGTGCCTGGATTCTGTCAACAGCTAATCTACGAGAGCAGTACTTC.

The gene calls are TRBV7-9 and TRBJ2-7; D is perhaps TRBD2 (5 bases). The CDR3 runs 12 residues. CDR1 and CDR2 from the germline V gene are SEHNR and FQNEAQ (reference sequence). Trimming pared 5 bases from V and 6 bases from J, leaving 11 bases between. Here the CDR3 reads CASSIDYREQYF. The CDR3 DNA is TGTGCCAGCAGCATAGACTACCGCGAGCAGTACTTC. The full variable domain, with the rest looked up from reference TRBV7-9 and TRBJ2-7, is DTGVSQNPRHKITKRGQNVTFRCDPISEHNRLYWYRQTLGQGPEFLTYFQNEAQLEKSRLLSDRFSAERPKGSFSTLEIQRTEQGDSAMYLCASSIDYREQYFGPGTRLTVT.

CDR3 sequence (DNA): TGTGCCATCAATCCGACAGGGGGCATATTGGACACTGAAGCTTTCTTT. This translates into CAINPTGGILDTEAFF. This chain connects TRBV10-3 to TRBJ1-1; 10 bases are a match to TRBD1. Germline loops: CDR1 ENHRY, CDR2 SYGVKD. There are 16 residues in the CDR3. The V and J ends lost 7 bases and 3 bases, in that order; junction bases with no gene match: 11.

This rearrangement joins TRBV7-2 to TRBJ1-1, with 8 bases fitting TRBD1. The CDR3 runs to 14 residues. The germline CDR1 and CDR2 sequences are SGHTA and FQGNSA. V gave up 5 bases and J gave up 4 bases; unmatched junction bases: 6. CDR3 in DNA: TGTGCCAGCAGCGCCCACAGGGGGAGCACTGAAGCTTTCTTT. Encoded protein: CASSAHRGSTEAFF.